These 2 T cell receptor beta chains were sequenced from one sample in a study of blood T cell repertoires in COVID-19. Libraries were prepared by immunoSEQ multiplex PCR; TCRdb keeps only in-frame clonotypes and omits some of them. This sample has 98,000 or so clones, with roughly 80% found just once. The sequencing sample was made of peripheral blood. The source is a man aged 55-75 years with acute or convalescent COVID-19.

The CDR3: CASSHRQGGNQPQHF. The CDR3 DNA is TGTGCCAGCTCACATCGACAGGGTGGCAATCAGCCCCAGCATTTT. V usage is TRBV18 and J usage is TRBJ1-5; TRBD1 aligns across 7 bases. Germline trimming cut 4 bases from V and 2 bases from J; bases unmatched to any gene: 5. This CDR3 has 15 residues. The V gene's germline CDR1 is KGHSH and CDR2 LQKENI.

The CDR3 nucleotides are TGTGCCAGCAGTTATTTAGGGACAGATGAAAAACTGTTTTTT. Protein product: CASSYLGTDEKLFF. The rearrangement uses TRBV6-5 and TRBJ1-4, with 7 nucleotides matching TRBD1. Germline V lookup: CDR1 MNHEY, CDR2 SVGAGI. The CDR3 covers 14 residues. The junction had 4 bases not matched to a gene; V was cut back by 3 bases and J by 6 bases.